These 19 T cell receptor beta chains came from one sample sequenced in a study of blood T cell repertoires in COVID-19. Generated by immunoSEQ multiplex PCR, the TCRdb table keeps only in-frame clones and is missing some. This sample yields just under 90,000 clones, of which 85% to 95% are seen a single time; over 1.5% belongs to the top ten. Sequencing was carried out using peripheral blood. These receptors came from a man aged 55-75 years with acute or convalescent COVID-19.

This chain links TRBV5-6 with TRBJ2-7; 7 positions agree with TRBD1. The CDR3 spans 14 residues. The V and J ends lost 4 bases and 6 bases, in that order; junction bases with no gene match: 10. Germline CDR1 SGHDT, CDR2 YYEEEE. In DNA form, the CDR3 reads TGTGCCAGCAGCCTGACAGGGATATTAGCCGAGCAGTACTTC. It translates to CASSLTGILAEQYF.

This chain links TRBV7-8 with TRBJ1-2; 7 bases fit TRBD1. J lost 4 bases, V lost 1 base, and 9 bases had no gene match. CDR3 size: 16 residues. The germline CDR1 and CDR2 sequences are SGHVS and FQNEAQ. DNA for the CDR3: TGTGCCAGCAGCTTAGAGAGGCCTCACAGGGGCTATGGCTACACCTTC. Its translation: CASSLERPHRGYGYTF. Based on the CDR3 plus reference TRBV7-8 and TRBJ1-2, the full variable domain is GAGVSQSPRYKVAKRGQDVALRCDPISGHVSLFWYQQALGQGPEFLTYFQNEAQLDKSGLPSDRFFAERPEGSVSTLKIQRTQQEDSAVYLCASSLERPHRGYGYTFGSGTRLTVV.

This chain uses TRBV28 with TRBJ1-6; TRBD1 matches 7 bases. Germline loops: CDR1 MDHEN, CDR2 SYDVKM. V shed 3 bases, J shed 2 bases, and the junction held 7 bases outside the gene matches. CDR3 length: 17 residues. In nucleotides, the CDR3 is TGTGCCAGCAGTTTCGGGACAGCTCCAGCCTATAATTCACCCCTCCACTTT. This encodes CASSFGTAPAYNSPLHF.

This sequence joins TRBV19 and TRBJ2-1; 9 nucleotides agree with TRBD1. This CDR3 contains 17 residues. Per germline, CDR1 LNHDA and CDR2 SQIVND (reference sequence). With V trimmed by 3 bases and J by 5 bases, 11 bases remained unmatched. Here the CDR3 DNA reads TGTGCCAGTAGTATTCTCCTTCCGGGACAGGGAAACAATGAGCAGTTCTTC. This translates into CASSILLPGQGNNEQFF.

The CDR3 DNA sequence: TGTGCCAGCAGTTTTGGGGGCGGGCAGCCCCAGCATTTT. It yields the protein CASSFGGGQPQHF. The V and J genes are TRBV12-3 or TRBV12-4 and TRBJ1-5; D is possibly TRBD1 (6 bases). There are 13 residues in the CDR3. V was shortened by 3 bases and J by 7 bases, with 10 bases between the two germline ends.

The CDR3 nucleotides read TGTGCCAGCAGCCCCCGGGGGACAGGGGACGAGAATGAGCAGTTCTTC. Translating gives CASSPRGTGDENEQFF. The rearrangement uses TRBV7-2 and TRBJ2-1, with 10 bases identical to TRBD1. Germline-derived CDR1 and CDR2 are SGHTA and FQGNSA. Trimming removed 5 bases from V and 7 bases from J; junction bases left unmatched: 11. This CDR3 contains 16 residues.

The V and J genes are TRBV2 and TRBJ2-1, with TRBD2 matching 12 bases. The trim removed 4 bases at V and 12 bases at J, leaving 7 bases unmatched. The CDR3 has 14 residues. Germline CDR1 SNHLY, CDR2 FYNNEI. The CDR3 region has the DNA TGTGCCAGCAGTGGGGGGACTAGCGGGTCCTGGCAGTTCTTC. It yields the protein CASSGGTSGSWQFF.

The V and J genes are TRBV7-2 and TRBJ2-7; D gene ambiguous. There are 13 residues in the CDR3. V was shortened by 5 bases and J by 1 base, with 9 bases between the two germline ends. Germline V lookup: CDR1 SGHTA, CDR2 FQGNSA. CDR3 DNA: TGTGCCAGCAGCATAAGCACTTCCTACGAGCAGTACTTC. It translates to CASSISTSYEQYF.

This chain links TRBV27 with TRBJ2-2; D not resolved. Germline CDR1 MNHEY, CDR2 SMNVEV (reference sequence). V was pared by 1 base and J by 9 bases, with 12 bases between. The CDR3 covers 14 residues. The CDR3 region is CASSLLASTRELFF. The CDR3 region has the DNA TGTGCCAGCAGTTTATTAGCCTCGACGAGGGAGCTGTTTTTT.

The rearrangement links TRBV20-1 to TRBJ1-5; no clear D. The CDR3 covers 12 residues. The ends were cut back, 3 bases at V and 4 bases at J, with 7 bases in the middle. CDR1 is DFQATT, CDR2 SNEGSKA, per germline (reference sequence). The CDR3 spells CSASRENQPQHF. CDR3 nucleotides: TGCAGTGCTAGTCGGGAGAATCAGCCCCAGCATTTT.

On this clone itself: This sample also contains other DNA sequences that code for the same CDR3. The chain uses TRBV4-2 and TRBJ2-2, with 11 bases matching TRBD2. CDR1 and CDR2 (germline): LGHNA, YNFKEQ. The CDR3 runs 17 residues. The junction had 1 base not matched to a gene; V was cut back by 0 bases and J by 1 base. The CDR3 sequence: CASSQETSGRNTGELFF. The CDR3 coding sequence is TGTGCCAGCAGCCAAGAAACTAGCGGGAGGAACACCGGGGAGCTGTTTTTT.

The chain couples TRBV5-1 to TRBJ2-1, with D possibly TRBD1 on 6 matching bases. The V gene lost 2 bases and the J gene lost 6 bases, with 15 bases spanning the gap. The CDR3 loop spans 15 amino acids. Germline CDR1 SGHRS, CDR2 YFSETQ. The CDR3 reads CASSLLQGWVNEQFF. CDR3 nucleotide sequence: TGCGCCAGCAGCTTATTACAGGGTTGGGTCAATGAGCAGTTCTTC.

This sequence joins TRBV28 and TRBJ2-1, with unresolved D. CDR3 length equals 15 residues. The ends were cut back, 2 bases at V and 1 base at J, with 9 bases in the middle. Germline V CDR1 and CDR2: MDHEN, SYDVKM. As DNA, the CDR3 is TGTGCCAGCAGTTTAAGCTGGGCGTCCTACAATGAGCAGTTCTTC. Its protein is CASSLSWASYNEQFF.

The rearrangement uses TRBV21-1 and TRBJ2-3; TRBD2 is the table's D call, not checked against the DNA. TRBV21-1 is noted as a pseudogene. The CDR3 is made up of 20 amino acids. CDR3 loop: CASSKVGWGGPEFSTDTQYF. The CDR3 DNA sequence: TGTGCCAGCAGCAAAGTCGGCTGGGGGGGGCCGGAGTTTAGCACAGATACGCAGTATTTT.

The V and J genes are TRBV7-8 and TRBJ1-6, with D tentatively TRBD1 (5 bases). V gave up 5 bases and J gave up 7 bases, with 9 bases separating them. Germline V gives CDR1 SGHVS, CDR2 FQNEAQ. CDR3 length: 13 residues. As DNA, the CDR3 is TGTGCCAGCAGCATCTACAGGAATTCACCCCTCCACTTT. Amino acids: CASSIYRNSPLHF.

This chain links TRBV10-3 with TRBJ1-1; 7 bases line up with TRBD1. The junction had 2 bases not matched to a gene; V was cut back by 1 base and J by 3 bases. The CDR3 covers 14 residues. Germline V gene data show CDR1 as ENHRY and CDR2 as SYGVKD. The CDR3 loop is CAISEYGQDTEAFF. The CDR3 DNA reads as TGTGCCATCAGTGAGTACGGACAGGACACTGAAGCTTTCTTT.

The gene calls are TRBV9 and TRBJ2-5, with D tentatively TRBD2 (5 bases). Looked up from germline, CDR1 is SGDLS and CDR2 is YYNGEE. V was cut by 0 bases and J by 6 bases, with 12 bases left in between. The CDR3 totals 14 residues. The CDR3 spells CASSVARESKTQYF. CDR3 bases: TGTGCCAGCAGCGTAGCCCGGGAAAGTAAGACCCAGTACTTC.

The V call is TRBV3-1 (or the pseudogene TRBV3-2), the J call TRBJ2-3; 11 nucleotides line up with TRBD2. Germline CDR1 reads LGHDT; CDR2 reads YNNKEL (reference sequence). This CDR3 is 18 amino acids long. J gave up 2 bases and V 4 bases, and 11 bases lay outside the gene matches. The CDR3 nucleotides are TGTGCCAGCAGCCCTACTCCGGGACTAGCGGCATACACAGATACGCAGTATTTT. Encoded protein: CASSPTPGLAAYTDTQYF.

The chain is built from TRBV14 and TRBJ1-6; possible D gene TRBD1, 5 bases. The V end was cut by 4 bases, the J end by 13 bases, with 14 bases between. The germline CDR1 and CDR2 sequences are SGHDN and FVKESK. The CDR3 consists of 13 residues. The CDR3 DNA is TGTGCCAGCAGCCCAGGAGCCCCAGGGCCCCTCCACTTT. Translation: CASSPGAPGPLHF.